This T cell receptor beta chain was profiled in a study of blood T cell repertoires in COVID-19. The overall study: Sources were T cells, B-cell-depleted T cells, or PBMCs; the material itself was cDNA or gDNA.

Unmatched junction bases numbered 5, after V lost 3 bases and J lost 4 bases. Germline loops: CDR1 MNHEY, CDR2 SVGAGI. The CDR3 extends over 14 amino acids. Clones were read by immunoSEQ multiplex PCR, and TCRdb kept only the in-frame ones, dropping some. The profile shows under 400,000 clones, approximately 89% of them singletons. This chain links TRBV6-5 with TRBJ1-2, with 7 bases aligning to TRBD1. The TCR sequence derives from a woman in her fifties or sixties with COVID-19, enrolled during active disease. Sequenced sample: peripheral blood. CDR3 nucleotides: TGTGCCAGCAGTTATTCGGGACAGTCCTATGGCTACACCTTC. Amino acids: CASSYSGQSYGYTF.